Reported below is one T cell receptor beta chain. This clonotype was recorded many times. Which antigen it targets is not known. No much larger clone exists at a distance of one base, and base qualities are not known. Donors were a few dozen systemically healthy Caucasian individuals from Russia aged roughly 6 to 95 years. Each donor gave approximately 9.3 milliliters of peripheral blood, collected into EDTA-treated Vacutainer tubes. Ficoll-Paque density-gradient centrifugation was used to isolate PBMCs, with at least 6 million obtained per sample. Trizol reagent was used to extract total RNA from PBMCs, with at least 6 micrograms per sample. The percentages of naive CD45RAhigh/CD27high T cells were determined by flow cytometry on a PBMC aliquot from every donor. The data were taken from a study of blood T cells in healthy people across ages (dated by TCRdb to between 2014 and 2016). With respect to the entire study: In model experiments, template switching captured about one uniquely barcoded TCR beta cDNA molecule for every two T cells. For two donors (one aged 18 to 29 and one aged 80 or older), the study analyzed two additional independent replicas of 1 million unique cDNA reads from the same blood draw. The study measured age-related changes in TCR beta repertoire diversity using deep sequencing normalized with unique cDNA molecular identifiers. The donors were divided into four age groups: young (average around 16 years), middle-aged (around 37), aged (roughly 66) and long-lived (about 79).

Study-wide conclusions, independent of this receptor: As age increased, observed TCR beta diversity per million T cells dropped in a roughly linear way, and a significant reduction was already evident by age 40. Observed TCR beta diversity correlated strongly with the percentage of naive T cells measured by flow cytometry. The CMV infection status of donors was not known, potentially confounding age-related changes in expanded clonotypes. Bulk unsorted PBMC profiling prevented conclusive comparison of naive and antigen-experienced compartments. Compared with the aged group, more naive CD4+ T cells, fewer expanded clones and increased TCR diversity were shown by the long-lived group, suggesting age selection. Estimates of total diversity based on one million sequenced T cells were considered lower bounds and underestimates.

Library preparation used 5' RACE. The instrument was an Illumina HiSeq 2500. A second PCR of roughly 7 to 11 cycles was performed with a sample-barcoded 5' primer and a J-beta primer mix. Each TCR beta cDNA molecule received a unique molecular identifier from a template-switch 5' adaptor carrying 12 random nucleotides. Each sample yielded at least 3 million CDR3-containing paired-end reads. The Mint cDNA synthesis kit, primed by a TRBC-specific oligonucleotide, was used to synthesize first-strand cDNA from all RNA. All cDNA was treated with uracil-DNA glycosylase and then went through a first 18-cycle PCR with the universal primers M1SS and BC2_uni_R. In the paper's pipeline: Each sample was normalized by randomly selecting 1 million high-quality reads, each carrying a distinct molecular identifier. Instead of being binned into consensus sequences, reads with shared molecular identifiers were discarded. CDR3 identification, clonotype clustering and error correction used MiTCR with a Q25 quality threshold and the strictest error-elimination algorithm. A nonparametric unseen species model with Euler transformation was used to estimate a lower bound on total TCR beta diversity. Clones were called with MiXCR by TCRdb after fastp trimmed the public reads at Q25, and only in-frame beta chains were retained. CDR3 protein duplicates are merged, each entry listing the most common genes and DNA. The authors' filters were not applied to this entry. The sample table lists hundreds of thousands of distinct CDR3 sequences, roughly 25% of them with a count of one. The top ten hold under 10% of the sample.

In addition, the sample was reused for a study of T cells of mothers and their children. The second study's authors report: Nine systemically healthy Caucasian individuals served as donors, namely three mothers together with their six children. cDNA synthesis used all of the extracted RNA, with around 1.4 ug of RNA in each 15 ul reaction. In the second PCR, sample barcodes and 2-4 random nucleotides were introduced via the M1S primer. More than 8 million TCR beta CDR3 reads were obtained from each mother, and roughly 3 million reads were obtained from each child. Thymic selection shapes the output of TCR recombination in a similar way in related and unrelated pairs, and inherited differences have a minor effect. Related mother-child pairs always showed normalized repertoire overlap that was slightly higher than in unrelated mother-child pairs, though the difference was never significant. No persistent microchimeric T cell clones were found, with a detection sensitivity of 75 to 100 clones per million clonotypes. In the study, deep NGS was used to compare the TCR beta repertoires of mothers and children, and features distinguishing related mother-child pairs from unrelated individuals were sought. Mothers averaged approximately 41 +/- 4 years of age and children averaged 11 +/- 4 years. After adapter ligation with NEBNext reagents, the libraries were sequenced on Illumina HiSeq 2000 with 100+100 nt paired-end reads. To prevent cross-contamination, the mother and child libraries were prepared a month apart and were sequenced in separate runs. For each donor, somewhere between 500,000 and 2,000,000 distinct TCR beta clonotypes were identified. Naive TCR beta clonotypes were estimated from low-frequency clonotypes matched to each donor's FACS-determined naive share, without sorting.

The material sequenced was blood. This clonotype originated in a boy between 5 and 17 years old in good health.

In nucleotides, the sequence is TGCGCCAGCAGCTTGGAGGGACTCAATGAGCAGTTCTTC. Translated, it reads CASSLEGLNEQFF. The sequence links TRBV5-1 to TRBJ2-1; D gene: possibly TRBD2, on 6 matching bases. According to the germline V gene, CDR1 reads SGHRS and CDR2 reads YFSETQ. V was cut back by 0 bases and J by 6 bases, leaving a gap of 7 bases between them. Measured from the cysteine to the phenylalanine, the CDR3 is 13 residues long. Only the CDR3 region is kept as DNA, spanning 39 bases read in frame from base 1.